This passage covers 21 T cell receptor beta chains from one sample sequenced in a study of T cell changes during pregnancy in multiple sclerosis. TCRdb's copy holds only in-frame clones and misses some; the assay was immunoSEQ multiplex PCR. The table includes approximately 40,000 clones, 80% to 90% detected once. This specimen consisted of CD4+ T cells from peripheral blood mononuclear cells, obtained in the first trimester of pregnancy. The receptors were sampled from a female donor with multiple sclerosis, enrolled in a pregnancy study.

The V gene is TRBV19, the J gene TRBJ2-1; 8 nucleotides align to TRBD2. The V segment lost 3 bases and the J segment 8 bases; nucleotides outside the gene matches: 6. In germline, CDR1 is LNHDA, CDR2 SQIVND (reference sequence). The CDR3 contains 14 residues. Here the CDR3 DNA reads TGTGCCAGTAGTATGTCCAGCGGGAGCTATGAGCAGTTCTTC. Protein sequence: CASSMSSGSYEQFF.

The V and J genes are TRBV6-5 and TRBJ1-5; 8 bases fit TRBD1. The CDR3 loop spans 14 amino acids. V shed 6 bases and J 7 bases; nucleotides not matched to a gene: 8. Germline V CDR1 and CDR2: MNHEY, SVGAGI. This chain's CDR3 is CASRVDRAGQPQHF. CDR3 bases: TGTGCCAGCAGGGTGGACAGGGCAGGGCAGCCCCAGCATTTT.

The chain uses TRBV4-3 and TRBJ2-2; a weak D match, TRBD2 (7 bases). Trimming shortened V by 0 bases and J by 5 bases, and 13 bases separated the two germline ends. This CDR3 region has 16 residues. The germline CDR1 and CDR2 sequences are LGHNA and YSLEER. The CDR3 DNA reads as TGCGCCAGCAGCCAAGAGAAGGGGGGGTTGACCGGGGAGCTGTTTTTT. Its translation: CASSQEKGGLTGELFF.

This CDR3 reads CAWGSLATNEKLFF. DNA of the CDR3: TGTGCCTGGGGCAGCCTCGCAACTAATGAAAAACTGTTTTTT. The chain joins TRBV7-9 to TRBJ1-4, with D possibly TRBD1 on 5 matching bases. Looked up from germline, CDR1 is SEHNR and CDR2 is FQNEAQ (reference sequence). Trimming took off 11 bases at V and 0 bases at J, with 13 bases between the two ends. CDR3 size: 14 residues.

This clone was seen once. The V gene is TRBV29-1, the J gene TRBJ1-1, with TRBD1 as a possible D gene (5 bases). CDR1 and CDR2 (germline): SQVTM, ANQGSEA. The ends were cut back, 0 bases at V and 1 base at J, with 6 bases in the middle. The CDR3 loop spans 13 amino acids. The DNA for the CDR3 is TGCAGCGTTGAAGAAGGACAGAACACTGAAGCTTTCTTT. This sequence encodes CSVEEGQNTEAFF.

V gene TRBV18 combines with J gene TRBJ1-1; perhaps TRBD1 as D (6 bases). Deletions cut 4 bases from V and 5 bases from J, with 20 bases between. Germline lookup yields CDR1 KGHSH and CDR2 LQKENI. This CDR3 has 16 amino acids. The CDR3 sequence is CASSLAPGHATTEAFF. CDR3 in DNA: TGTGCCAGCTCACTAGCACCGGGACATGCAACGACTGAAGCTTTCTTT.

V usage is TRBV19 and J usage is TRBJ1-2; D remains unclear. This CDR3 region has 13 residues. Germline CDR1 is LNHDA and CDR2 is SQIVND (reference sequence). V was pared by 2 bases and J by 5 bases, with 9 bases between. CDR3 nucleotide sequence: TGTGCCAGTAGTATAACGGTGGAGTATGGCTACACCTTC. This encodes CASSITVEYGYTF. Combining the CDR3 with reference TRBV19 and TRBJ1-2 gives the whole variable domain DGGITQSPKYLFRKEGQNVTLSCEQNLNHDAMYWYRQDPGQGLRLIYYSQIVNDFQKGDIAEGYSVSREKKESFPLTVTSAQKNPTAFYLCASSITVEYGYTFGSGTRLTVV.

The chain recombines TRBV5-6 with TRBJ2-5; no definite D call. The CDR3 covers 13 residues. Trimming removed 6 bases from V and 0 bases from J, with 9 bases in between. From germline, CDR1 is SGHDT and CDR2 YYEEEE. The CDR3 here is CASKHRDQETQYF. CDR3 DNA: TGTGCCAGCAAGCACCGGGACCAAGAGACCCAGTACTTC.

J is TRBJ1-3 and V is TRBV30, with D possibly matching TRBD1 (6 bases). The V end was cut by 4 bases, the J end by 6 bases, with 16 bases between. The germline V gene has CDR1 GTSNPN and CDR2 SVGIG (reference sequence). The length of the CDR3 is 14 residues. CDR3 protein: CAWIFGGPVNTIYF. DNA for the CDR3: TGTGCCTGGATCTTCGGGGGGCCCGTAAACACCATATATTTT.

Written as DNA, the CDR3 is TGTGCCAGTAGCCGAGGCAGACTCTACGAGCAGTACTTC. Translated, it gives CASSRGRLYEQYF. The V and J genes are TRBV19 and TRBJ2-7; D not certain. V dropped 6 bases and J dropped 3 bases, with 12 bases sitting between them. The CDR3 consists of 13 residues. Germline V gene lookup returns CDR1 LNHDA and CDR2 SQIVND (reference sequence).

Relative to its sample, this clone is medium-sized. V is TRBV7-2 and J is TRBJ1-1; maybe TRBD1 (5 bases). This CDR3 is built from 15 residues. V lost 4 bases to trimming and J lost 0 bases, with 12 bases between them. Germline-derived CDR1 and CDR2 are SGHTA and FQGNSA. The CDR3 loop reads CASSYTQEMNTEAFF. The CDR3 DNA reads TGTGCCAGCAGCTATACACAGGAAATGAACACTGAAGCTTTCTTT.

The chain couples TRBV2 to TRBJ2-1, with TRBD1 as a possible D gene (5 bases). V was shortened by 1 base and J by 9 bases, with 13 bases between the two germline ends. In germline, CDR1 is SNHLY, CDR2 FYNNEI. The CDR3 is 14 amino acids. The CDR3 reads CASSEGRANIEQFF. The DNA of the CDR3 is TGTGCCAGCAGTGAAGGCAGGGCCAATATTGAGCAGTTCTTC.

The chain recombines TRBV7-6 with TRBJ1-6; no firm D call. Trimming removed 1 base from V and 7 bases from J, with 8 bases in between. The CDR3 consists of 14 residues. Germline CDR1 and CDR2: SGHVS and FNYEAQ. CDR3 nucleotide sequence: TGTGCCAGCAGCTTAGAAGCGGCGAATTCACCCCTCCACTTT. It codes for CASSLEAANSPLHF.

The rearrangement joins TRBV4-2 to TRBJ2-2, with TRBD2 identical over 8 bases. Per the germline V gene, CDR1 is LGHNA and CDR2 is YNFKEQ. CDR3 length: 16 residues. Unmatched junction bases numbered 4, after V lost 4 bases and J lost 0 bases. CDR3 residues: CASSPTSGPNTGELFF. In DNA, the CDR3 is TGTGCCAGCAGCCCTACTAGCGGCCCGAACACCGGGGAGCTGTTTTTT.

This chain joins TRBV5-4 and TRBJ2-1; D is possibly TRBD2 (6 bases). The V and J ends lost 0 bases and 7 bases respectively, with 11 bases between them. Germline-derived CDR1 and CDR2 are SGHNT and YYREEE (reference sequence). CDR3 size: 14 residues. CDR3 bases: TGTGCCAGCAGCTTGGGACTAGTTGAGAATGAGCAGTTCTTC. Translating it yields CASSLGLVENEQFF. The full variable domain, with the rest looked up from reference TRBV5-4 and TRBJ2-1, is ETGVTQSPTHLIKTRGQQVTLRCSSQSGHNTVSWYQQALGQGPQFIFQYYREEENGRGNFPPRFSGLQFPNYSSELNVNALELDDSALYLCASSLGLVENEQFFGPGTRLTVL.

The chain couples TRBV5-1 to TRBJ2-7; TRBD1 aligns across 7 bases. The CDR3 spans 14 residues. The V gene end was trimmed by 0 bases and the J gene end by 2 bases; junction bases not matched to a gene: 2. Germline V CDR1 and CDR2: SGHRS, YFSETQ. CDR3 in amino acids: CASSLGQGPYEQYF. The CDR3, as DNA: TGCGCCAGCAGCTTGGGACAGGGCCCCTACGAGCAGTACTTC. The entire variable domain, with the rest obtained from reference TRBV5-1 and TRBJ2-7, is as follows: KAGVTQTPRYLIKTRGQQVTLSCSPISGHRSVSWYQQTPGQGLQFLFEYFSETQRNKGNFPGRFSGRQFSNSRSEMNVSTLELGDSALYLCASSLGQGPYEQYFGPGTRLTVT.

V usage is TRBV7-9 and J usage is TRBJ2-5; 12 bases align to TRBD2. Trimming removed 10 bases from V and 1 base from J; junction bases left unmatched: 10. Germline CDR1 and CDR2: SEHNR and FQNEAQ (reference sequence). The CDR3 runs 16 residues. The chain's CDR3 is CATLAGGLRAQETQYF. The CDR3 DNA reads TGTGCCACGCTAGCGGGAGGGCTTCGTGCCCAAGAGACCCAGTACTTC. Looking up the rest from reference TRBV7-9 and TRBJ2-5 gives the full variable domain: DTGVSQNPRHKITKRGQNVTFRCDPISEHNRLYWYRQTLGQGPEFLTYFQNEAQLEKSRLLSDRFSAERPKGSFSTLEIQRTEQGDSAMYLCATLAGGLRAQETQYFGPGTRLLVL.

V and J are TRBV19 and TRBJ2-2; D remains unclear. Trimming took 7 bases from V and 0 from J, leaving 12 bases between them. The germline gives CDR1 LNHDA, CDR2 SQIVND (reference sequence). The CDR3 is made up of 15 amino acids. CDR3 sequence (DNA): TGTGCCAGTATTCCTGCCTCGGCGAACACCGGGGAGCTGTTTTTT. As protein: CASIPASANTGELFF.

The V gene is TRBV14, the J gene TRBJ2-5, with no clear D. The CDR3 covers 14 residues. The V and J ends lost 0 bases and 5 bases respectively, with 10 bases between them. CDR1 and CDR2 from the germline V gene are SGHDN and FVKESK. The CDR3 coding sequence is TGTGCCAGCAGCCAAGATTATAGATCCGAGACCCAGTACTTC. It specifies CASSQDYRSETQYF.

This clone has only a few counts. The CDR3 region has the DNA TGTGCCAGCAGCGGATCGCGGGGCGGCACCGGGGAGCTGTTTTTT. Its translation is CASSGSRGGTGELFF. The J gene is TRBJ2-2, the V gene TRBV7-3, with D possibly being TRBD2 (6 bases). V was shortened by 5 bases and J by 4 bases, with 14 bases between the two germline ends. CDR3 length: 15 amino acids. The germline V gene has CDR1 SGHTA and CDR2 FQGTGA.

V is TRBV29-1 and J is TRBJ1-1, with 7 bases aligning to TRBD1. Germline assignment: CDR1 SQVTM and CDR2 ANQGSEA. This CDR3 is built from 13 residues. V lost 7 bases and J lost 0; bases outside the gene matches: 5. The CDR3 protein is CSGLGQLNTEAFF. The CDR3 DNA sequence: TGCAGCGGTCTGGGACAGTTGAACACTGAAGCTTTCTTT.